A single sample gave rise to the 16 T cell receptor beta chains below, sequenced in a study of regulatory T cells in long-lasting Graves disease. As for time point: persistent/refractory GD, antithyroid drugs over 5 years with positive TRAb. The TCR library was prepared using RNA isolated from PBMCs. Arm-PCR of CDR3 regions and iRepertoire HTBI primers were the basis on which TCR beta libraries were built. TCRdb re-called the multiplex PCR reads with MiXCR, one entry per CDR3 protein. The table has 500,000 to 800,000 distinct CDR3 sequences, around 30% seen once. This material consisted of peripheral blood mononuclear cells (PBMCs), taken when the disease was refractory, from a patient treated with antithyroid drugs. These receptors were taken from a female donor with Graves disease.

This clonotype was picked up a small number of times. The chain links TRBV10-3 to TRBJ2-1; TRBD1 matches 8 bases. CDR1 and CDR2 from the germline V gene are ENHRY and SYGVKD. V gave up 3 bases and J gave up 8 bases; unmatched junction bases: 9. This CDR3 has 15 amino acids. DNA of the CDR3: TGTGCCATCAGTGAAGGCAGGGGGCGGATGGATGAGCAGTTCTTC. Translating it yields CAISEGRGRMDEQFF.

This clonotype was counted between two and nine times. In DNA, the CDR3 is TGTGCCAGCAGCGCATCAGGACTGGTGGGGTCCGAAGAGACCCAGTACTTC. Its translation is CASSASGLVGSEETQYF. The gene calls are TRBV11-2 and TRBJ2-5, with D possibly matching TRBD2 (5 bases). The CDR3 consists of 17 residues. Germline loops: CDR1 SGHAT, CDR2 FQNNGV. V lost 5 bases to trimming and J lost 3 bases, with 22 bases between them.

The genes are TRBV20-1 and TRBJ1-1; no clear D. Trimming took off 3 bases at V and 4 bases at J, with 12 bases between the two ends. The germline gives CDR1 DFQATT, CDR2 SNEGSKA (reference sequence). The CDR3 is made up of 13 amino acids. As DNA, the CDR3 is TGCAGTGCTAGGTTACATGGAACCACTGAAGCTTTCTTT. It yields the protein CSARLHGTTEAFF.

The chain is built from TRBV19 and TRBJ1-2, with TRBD1 matching over 9 bases. The CDR3 consists of 15 residues. Per the germline V gene, CDR1 is LNHDA and CDR2 is SQIVND (reference sequence). V trimming: 5 bases; J trimming: 4 bases; junction bases outside the gene matches: 8. The CDR3: CASSPDRGRIYGYTF. The CDR3 region has the DNA TGTGCCAGTAGTCCGGACAGGGGACGGATCTATGGCTACACCTTC.

This clonotype was seen a few times. The chain recombines TRBV6-2 or TRBV6-3 with TRBJ1-5; D is undetermined. This CDR3 comprises 14 residues. V lost 6 bases and J 8 bases, leaving 17 bases between the germline ends. The V gene's germline CDR1 is MNHEY and CDR2 SVGEGT. The CDR3 sequence: CASRTPGDTEPQHF. Here the CDR3 DNA reads TGTGCCAGCAGGACCCCCGGGGATACGGAGCCCCAGCATTTT.

This clonotype was seen a handful of times. The chain combines TRBV11-1 with TRBJ2-1; a possible D gene is TRBD2 (5 bases). Germline V gene lookup returns CDR1 SGHAT and CDR2 FQDESV (reference sequence). This CDR3 comprises 16 residues. Trimming cost V 5 bases and J 0 bases, with 14 bases left between them. This chain's CDR3 is CASSRKRGSSYNEQFF. CDR3 bases: TGTGCCAGCAGCAGGAAGCGAGGGTCCTCCTACAATGAGCAGTTCTTC.

This sequence joins TRBV20-1 and TRBJ2-7; 7 bases line up with TRBD2. Trimming at V came to 6 bases and at J to 3 bases, leaving 11 bases not matched to a gene. Per germline, CDR1 DFQATT and CDR2 SNEGSKA (reference sequence). This CDR3 has 14 amino acids. CDR3 coding DNA: TGCAGTGCGGTGAGGGCTGGACTAGTCTACGAGCAGTACTTC. This translates into CSAVRAGLVYEQYF.

The chain employs TRBV20-1 and TRBJ2-7; D perhaps matches TRBD1 (6 bases). This CDR3 spans 17 amino acids. Germline-derived CDR1 and CDR2 are DFQATT and SNEGSKA (reference sequence). V was cut by 0 bases and J by 2 bases, with 20 bases left in between. As DNA, the CDR3 is TGCAGTGCTAGAGATCCCTCTCCGGACAGAGACACCTACGAGCAGTACTTC. Its protein product is CSARDPSPDRDTYEQYF.

The chain has TRBV29-1 and TRBJ1-2; 7 nucleotides agree with TRBD1. The CDR3 has 13 amino acids. Germline values: CDR1 SQVTM, CDR2 ANQGSEA. Trimming took 6 bases from V and 5 from J; bases not matched to a gene: 9. The DNA for the CDR3 is TGCAGCGTCGGCCCGACAGGGCGTTATGGCTACACCTTC. Protein product: CSVGPTGRYGYTF.

The chain is built from TRBV28 and TRBJ1-1; D perhaps matches TRBD1 (5 bases). This CDR3 spans 12 amino acids. Germline CDR1 reads MDHEN; CDR2 reads SYDVKM. The V end was cut by 6 bases, the J end by 8 bases, with 13 bases between. The CDR3 DNA reads as TGTGCCAGCAGCTTGGGGGTTGGGGAAGCTTTCTTT. It specifies CASSLGVGEAFF.

This chain uses TRBV5-1 with TRBJ2-2, with D possibly TRBD1 on 5 matching bases. V was shortened by 5 bases and J by 6 bases, with 14 bases between the two germline ends. Looked up from germline, CDR1 is SGHRS and CDR2 is YFSETQ. This CDR3 comprises 14 residues. CDR3 loop: CASSQGFRAGELFF. The CDR3, as DNA: TGCGCCAGCAGTCAGGGTTTTCGAGCCGGGGAGCTGTTTTTT.

The chain has TRBV12-3 or TRBV12-4 and TRBJ1-1; weak D call: TRBD1 (5 bases). V gave up 3 bases and J gave up 0 bases, with 11 bases separating them. The CDR3 loop spans 15 amino acids. The CDR3 sequence: CASSFAGHLNTEAFF. For the CDR3, the DNA is TGTGCCAGCAGTTTTGCAGGGCATCTGAACACTGAAGCTTTCTTT.

This chain joins TRBV7-3 and TRBJ1-1, with a weak D call TRBD1 (5 bases). Germline CDR1 SGHTA, CDR2 FQGTGA. The CDR3 loop spans 13 amino acids. Between the trimmed V and J ends, which lost 5 bases and 3 bases, there was a span of 10 bases. The CDR3 coding sequence is TGTGCCAGCAGCGACGCGGGACACACTGAAGCTTTCTTT. This codes for CASSDAGHTEAFF.

The J gene is TRBJ2-1, the V gene TRBV5-6, with no clear D. The germline V and J ends were trimmed by 2 bases and 7 bases, with 13 bases remaining between them. The CDR3 sequence is 14 residues long. The germline gives CDR1 SGHDT, CDR2 YYEEEE. The CDR3 DNA reads TGTGCCAGCAGCTTAGGAGATTCTATGAATGAGCAGTTCTTC. It is translated as CASSLGDSMNEQFF.

This clonotype was detected a few times. The chain carries TRBV6-1 and TRBJ1-1, with 9 positions matching TRBD1. After removal of 5 bases from V and 4 bases from J, the junction contained 11 bases not matched to a gene. CDR1 is MNHNS, CDR2 SASEGT, per germline. The CDR3 runs to 16 residues. The CDR3 loop is CASSPSMDRGATEAFF. Written as DNA, the CDR3 is TGTGCCAGCAGTCCAAGCATGGACAGGGGCGCCACTGAAGCTTTCTTT.

Concerning this clonotype: A read error may produce the germline difference seen at one junction end. The V and J genes are TRBV2 and TRBJ2-4, with D perhaps TRBD1 (5 bases). This CDR3 region has 13 residues. The V gene's germline CDR1 is SNHLY and CDR2 FYNNEI. CDR3: CASSEAGLGLTRF. In nucleotides, the CDR3 is TGTGCCAGCAGTGAAGCGGGGCTCGGGCTAACCCGCTTC.